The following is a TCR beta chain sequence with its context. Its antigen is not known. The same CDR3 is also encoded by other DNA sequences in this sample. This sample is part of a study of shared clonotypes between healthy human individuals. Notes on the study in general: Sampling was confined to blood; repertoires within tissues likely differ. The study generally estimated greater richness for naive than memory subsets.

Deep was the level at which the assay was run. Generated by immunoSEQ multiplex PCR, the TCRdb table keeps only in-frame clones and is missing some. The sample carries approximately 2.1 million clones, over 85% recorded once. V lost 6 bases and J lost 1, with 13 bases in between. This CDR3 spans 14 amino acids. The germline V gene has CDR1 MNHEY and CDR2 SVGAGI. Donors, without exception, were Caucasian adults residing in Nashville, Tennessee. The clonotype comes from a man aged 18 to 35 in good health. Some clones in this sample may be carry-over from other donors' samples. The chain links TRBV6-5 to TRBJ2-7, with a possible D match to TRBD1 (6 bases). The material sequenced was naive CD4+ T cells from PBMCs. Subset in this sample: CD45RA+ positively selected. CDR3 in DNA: TGTGCCAGCAGGAGGGGACAAGTTTCCTACGAGCAGTACTTC. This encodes CASRRGQVSYEQYF.